The 28 T cell receptor beta chains presented below share a single source sample, sequenced in a study of cytomegalovirus exposure and HLA in healthy donors. Amplification used 60 Vbeta primers and 13 Jbeta primers. The assay was immunoSEQ multiplex PCR, and TCRdb's table has in-frame clones only and misses some. Counted here are around 98,000 clones, roughly three quarters occurring once; the ten biggest clones make up 1.4% to 1.5%. Specimen: PBMCs. Receptors originate from a man aged 35 to 55 in good health and CMV-seronegative.

This clone has a single count. The J gene is TRBJ1-1, the V gene TRBV11-1; TRBD1 might be the D (6 bases). This CDR3 has 14 residues. V gave up 6 bases and J gave up 8 bases, with 19 bases separating them. Germline CDR1 reads SGHAT; CDR2 reads FQDESV (reference sequence). CDR3 region: CASSYQLTGTEAFF. The CDR3 nucleotides are TGTGCCAGCAGTTACCAGCTGACCGGGACAGAAGCTTTCTTT.

The V gene is TRBV7-6, the J gene TRBJ1-6; 10 bases align to TRBD1. Per germline, CDR1 SGHVS and CDR2 FNYEAQ. The junction had 4 bases not matched to a gene; V was cut back by 4 bases and J by 10 bases. The length of the CDR3 is 14 residues. CDR3 loop: CASSSGTGVSPLHF. The CDR3 coding sequence is TGTGCCAGCAGCTCTGGGACAGGGGTATCACCCCTCCACTTT.

The J gene is TRBJ1-1, the V gene TRBV14; D call uncertain. The CDR3 spans 14 residues. Between the trimmed V and J ends, which lost 1 base and 6 bases, there was a span of 12 bases. Germline assignment: CDR1 SGHDN and CDR2 FVKESK. Here the CDR3 reads CASSQVRRRAEAFF. The CDR3 DNA reads TGTGCCAGCAGCCAAGTAAGGCGGCGGGCTGAAGCTTTCTTT.

The V call is TRBV6-1, the J call TRBJ2-3; maybe TRBD1 (5 bases). The CDR3 runs 15 residues. Germline CDR1 MNHNS, CDR2 SASEGT. V lost 2 bases to trimming and J lost 3 bases, with 12 bases between them. This CDR3 is CASSERQGWTDTQYF. The CDR3 DNA is TGTGCCAGCAGTGAAAGGCAGGGCTGGACAGATACGCAGTATTTT.

The CDR3: CASSPSWTGYSYNEQFF. CDR3 coding DNA: TGTGCCAGCAGCCCATCTTGGACAGGGTACTCCTACAATGAGCAGTTCTTC. The V gene is TRBV7-8, the J gene TRBJ2-1, with 8 bases matching TRBD1. The CDR3 totals 17 residues. The germline V gene encodes CDR1 SGHVS and CDR2 FQNEAQ. V shed 5 bases, J shed 0 bases, and the junction held 9 bases outside the gene matches.

The CDR3 DNA reads as TGTGCCAGCAGCCGAAACCAACAGGGCCCCCTGACTTTC. Protein product: CASSRNQQGPLTF. The chain combines TRBV7-3 with TRBJ2-6, with D possibly matching TRBD1 (6 bases). The V end lost 5 bases, the J end lost 15 bases, and 17 bases lay between the germline ends. In germline, CDR1 is SGHTA, CDR2 FQGTGA. The CDR3 is 13 amino acids.

The chain has TRBV7-9 and TRBJ2-1; 9 bases agree with TRBD1. Looked up from germline, CDR1 is SEHNR and CDR2 is FQNEAQ (reference sequence). With V trimmed by 5 bases and J by 5 bases, 7 bases remained unmatched. The CDR3 is 15 amino acids. As DNA, the CDR3 is TGTGCCAGCAGCAAAGGACAGGGGAGACACAATGAGCAGTTCTTC. Translation: CASSKGQGRHNEQFF. Looking up the rest from reference TRBV7-9 and TRBJ2-1 gives the full variable domain: DTGVSQNPRHKITKRGQNVTFRCDPISEHNRLYWYRQTLGQGPEFLTYFQNEAQLEKSRLLSDRFSAERPKGSFSTLEIQRTEQGDSAMYLCASSKGQGRHNEQFFGPGTRLTVL.

CDR3 sequence reads: CASRRTDRSQYF. The CDR3 nucleotides are TGTGCCAGCAGACGGACAGATCGGTCGCAGTATTTT. J is TRBJ2-3 and V is TRBV7-9, with a weak D call TRBD1 (6 bases). This CDR3 has 12 residues. V lost 6 bases to trimming and J lost 10 bases, with 14 bases between them. CDR1 SEHNR and CDR2 FQNEAQ come from the germline V gene (reference sequence).

V and J are TRBV25-1 and TRBJ1-6; the match to TRBD1 covers 9 bases. This CDR3 contains 15 residues. With 2 bases clipped from V and 9 bases from J, the junction kept 5 bases outside the gene matches. CDR1 and CDR2 (germline): MGHDK, SYGVNS. For the CDR3, the DNA is TGTGCCAGCAGTGAACACAGGGGGCCGAGTTCACCCCTCCACTTT. Its translation is CASSEHRGPSSPLHF.

This clone came up once. CDR3 sequence (DNA): TGCGCCAGCAGCCACAGTTCTCTCGGGGAATCCTACGAGCAGTACTTC. It encodes CASSHSSLGESYEQYF. This chain links TRBV4-3 with TRBJ2-7, with D maybe TRBD2 (5 bases). V was shortened by 3 bases and J by 1 base, with 16 bases between the two germline ends. CDR3 length equals 16 residues. CDR1 LGHNA and CDR2 YSLEER come from the germline V gene.

The rearrangement uses TRBV2 and TRBJ2-5; 7 bases are a match to TRBD2. The CDR3 consists of 14 residues. The V gene's germline CDR1 is SNHLY and CDR2 FYNNEI. With V trimmed by 5 bases and J by 5 bases, 8 bases remained unmatched. CDR3 sequence reads: CASSLGSGAETQYF. The CDR3 coding sequence is TGTGCCAGCAGTCTAGGAAGCGGGGCGGAGACCCAGTACTTC.

On this clone: An end of the junction differs from the germline gene, which may be a read error. The chain joins TRBV7-9 to TRBJ2-3; tentatively, D is TRBD2 (6 bases). CDR3 size: 12 residues. Germline lookup yields CDR1 SEHNR and CDR2 FQNEAQ (reference sequence). CDR3: CSSSLGGDTQYF. CDR3 bases: TGTTCCAGCAGCTTAGGAGGGGATACGCAGTATTTT.

The chain carries TRBV6-6 and TRBJ1-2; a weak D match, TRBD1 (6 bases). Trimming stripped 7 bases from V and 4 bases from J, with 16 bases between. Germline assignment: CDR1 MNHNY and CDR2 SVGAGI (reference sequence). This CDR3 is 14 amino acids long. The CDR3 region is CASTGQLLSYGYTF. The DNA for the CDR3 is TGTGCCAGCACCGGACAGTTACTAAGCTATGGCTACACCTTC.

As DNA, the CDR3 is TGCAGCGTCGATCACCCGGGACAGGGGGATGGCTACACCTTC. The encoded protein is CSVDHPGQGDGYTF. The rearrangement uses TRBV29-1 and TRBJ1-2; 11 positions match TRBD1. The trim removed 6 bases at V and 6 bases at J, leaving 9 bases unmatched. Germline lookup yields CDR1 SQVTM and CDR2 ANQGSEA. The CDR3 length is 14 residues. The full variable domain, its missing parts supplied by reference TRBV29-1 and TRBJ1-2, is SAVISQKPSRDICQRGTSLTIQCQVDSQVTMMFWYRQQPGQSLTLIATANQGSEATYESGFVIDKFPISRPNLTFSTLTVSNMSPEDSSIYLCSVDHPGQGDGYTFGSGTRLTVV.

The V gene is TRBV7-2, the J gene TRBJ2-5, with 7 positions matching TRBD1. This CDR3 is built from 16 residues. Germline V gives CDR1 SGHTA, CDR2 FQGNSA. V gave up 2 bases and J gave up 5 bases; unmatched junction bases: 11. CDR3 sequence: CASSLSRGGQQETQYF. CDR3 DNA sequence: TGTGCCAGCAGCTTATCTCGAGGGGGCCAGCAGGAGACCCAGTACTTC.

This clone was picked up one time. The chain couples TRBV7-2 to TRBJ2-1; no firm D call. V was shortened by 6 bases and J by 0 bases, with 12 bases between the two germline ends. Germline V gene lookup returns CDR1 SGHTA and CDR2 FQGNSA. The CDR3 has 15 residues. In DNA form, the CDR3 reads TGTGCCAGCAGTTCCGCGTACAGCTCCTACAATGAGCAGTTCTTC. Translating it yields CASSSAYSSYNEQFF. Together with reference TRBV7-2 and TRBJ2-1, the CDR3 gives the full variable domain: GAGVSQSPSNKVTEKGKDVELRCDPISGHTALYWYRQSLGQGLEFLIYFQGNSAPDKSGLPSDRFSAERTGGSVSTLTIQRTQQEDSAVYLCASSSAYSSYNEQFFGPGTRLTVL.

The rearrangement links TRBV29-1 to TRBJ2-5, with TRBD2 as a possible D gene (7 bases). The V end was cut by 4 bases, the J end by 3 bases, with 15 bases between. Germline values: CDR1 SQVTM, CDR2 ANQGSEA. This CDR3 region has 14 residues. DNA for the CDR3: TGCAGCGTTGGCCAGTGGGGGGGCGAAGAGACCCAGTACTTC. It translates to CSVGQWGGEETQYF.

This chain links TRBV2 with TRBJ2-6; D not certain. Germline V gene lookup returns CDR1 SNHLY and CDR2 FYNNEI. The V gene lost 2 bases and the J gene lost 0 bases, with 8 bases spanning the gap. The CDR3 is made up of 16 amino acids. CDR3 in DNA: TGTGCCAGCAGTGAATACAGACCCTCTGGGGCCAACGTCCTGACTTTC. Translated: CASSEYRPSGANVLTF.

The rearrangement uses TRBV9 and TRBJ2-2; unclear D gene. Germline CDR1 is SGDLS and CDR2 is YYNGEE. V was shortened by 1 base and J by 6 bases, with 10 bases between the two germline ends. The CDR3 is 14 amino acids. CDR3 nucleotide sequence: TGTGCCAGCAGCGTATCGAGGATTGCCGGGGAGCTGTTTTTT. Translation: CASSVSRIAGELFF.

The V gene is TRBV6-1, the J gene TRBJ1-1, with 7 bases lining up with TRBD1. The CDR3 runs 15 residues. The V gene end was trimmed by 3 bases and the J gene end by 2 bases; junction bases not matched to a gene: 6. Per germline, CDR1 MNHNS and CDR2 SASEGT. The CDR3 DNA follows: TGTGCCAGCAGTGACCCGGGACAGTCTAACACTGAAGCTTTCTTT. It translates to CASSDPGQSNTEAFF.

The chain has TRBV6-1 and TRBJ1-5; D is undetermined. With 6 bases removed from V and 9 bases from J, the gap between germline ends came to 12 bases. This CDR3 spans 12 amino acids. Germline V CDR1 and CDR2: MNHNS, SASEGT. DNA for the CDR3: TGTGCCAGCAGGGAGACCTCGGGGCCCCAGCATTTT. This codes for CASRETSGPQHF.

The V gene is TRBV28, the J gene TRBJ2-3; 7 bases line up with TRBD2. In germline, CDR1 is MDHEN, CDR2 SYDVKM. This CDR3 has 12 residues. With 5 bases clipped from V and 7 bases from J, the junction kept 3 bases outside the gene matches. The CDR3, as DNA: TGTGCCAGCAGTGAAGCGGGACATACGCAGTATTTT. Protein sequence: CASSEAGHTQYF.

The gene calls are TRBV6-1 and TRBJ1-1, with 8 positions matching TRBD1. This CDR3 comprises 16 residues. J was trimmed by 5 bases and V by 4 bases; bases with no gene match: 12. Germline V gives CDR1 MNHNS, CDR2 SASEGT. The CDR3 region has the DNA TGTGCCAGCAGTGTTAACGTGGCAGGGGGCTGGACTGAAGCTTTCTTT. The encoded protein is CASSVNVAGGWTEAFF.

V is TRBV11-3 and J is TRBJ2-3; D gene ambiguous. V lost 5 bases and J 4 bases, leaving 10 bases between the germline ends. The CDR3 contains 13 residues. Germline CDR1 and CDR2: SGHNT and YENEEA. This CDR3 is CASSVGLADTQYF. The CDR3 DNA is TGTGCCAGCAGCGTTGGCCTCGCAGATACGCAGTATTTT.

This chain connects TRBV7-9 to TRBJ1-4, with 10 bases fitting TRBD1. The germline V gene has CDR1 SEHNR and CDR2 FQNEAQ (reference sequence). V trimming: 5 bases; J trimming: 5 bases; junction bases outside the gene matches: 5. This CDR3 comprises 15 residues. CDR3 sequence (DNA): TGTGCCAGCAGCAAGTGGACAGGGGGGAATGAAAAACTGTTTTTT. Translated: CASSKWTGGNEKLFF.

The chain joins TRBV19 to TRBJ2-5; perhaps TRBD1 as D (5 bases). The J call may be faulty, since TRBJ2-7 better matches the DNA end. The germline V gene has CDR1 LNHDA and CDR2 SQIVND (reference sequence). This CDR3 contains 16 residues. The CDR3 region has the DNA TGTGCCAGTAGTATAGATCTCCAGGGTAGCACCTACGAGCAGTACTTC. Amino acids: CASSIDLQGSTYEQYF.

As DNA, the CDR3 is TGTGCCAGCAGTCCCCCGGGACTACCCACAGATACGCAGTATTTT. Translated, it gives CASSPPGLPTDTQYF. The chain couples TRBV27 to TRBJ2-3; the match to TRBD2 covers 7 bases. The germline V gene has CDR1 MNHEY and CDR2 SMNVEV (reference sequence). The CDR3 totals 15 residues. V was clipped by 5 bases and J by 2 bases; unmatched bases: 7.

V is TRBV14 and J is TRBJ1-3, with TRBD1 identical over 7 bases. Per the germline V gene, CDR1 is SGHDN and CDR2 is FVKESK. J was trimmed by 4 bases and V by 6 bases; bases with no gene match: 3. This CDR3 has 13 amino acids. The CDR3 reads CASRRTGGNTIYF. The CDR3 DNA follows: TGTGCCAGCAGGCGGACAGGCGGAAACACCATATATTTT. Together with reference TRBV14 and TRBJ1-3, the CDR3 gives the full variable domain: EAGVTQFPSHSVIEKGQTVTLRCDPISGHDNLYWYRRVMGKEIKFLLHFVKESKQDESGMPNNRFLAERTGGTYSTLKVQPAELEDSGVYFCASRRTGGNTIYFGEGSWLTVV.